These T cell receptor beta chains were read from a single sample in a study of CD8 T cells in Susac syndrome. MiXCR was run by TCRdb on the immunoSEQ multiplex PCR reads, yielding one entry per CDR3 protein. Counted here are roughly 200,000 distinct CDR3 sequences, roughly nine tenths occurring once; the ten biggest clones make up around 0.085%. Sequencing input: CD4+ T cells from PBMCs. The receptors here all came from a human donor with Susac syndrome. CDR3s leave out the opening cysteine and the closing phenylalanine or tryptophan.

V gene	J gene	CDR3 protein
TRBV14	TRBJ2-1	ASSQEYWREGDEQF
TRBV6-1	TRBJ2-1	ASNPRDSSFYNEQF
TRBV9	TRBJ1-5	ASSVAGDPQPQH
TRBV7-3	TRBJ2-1	ASSIAGGLGNEQF
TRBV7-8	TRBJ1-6	ASSQRYNSPLH
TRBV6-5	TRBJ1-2	ASSRDGTNYGYT
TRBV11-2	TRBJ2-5	ASSQFRRQETQY
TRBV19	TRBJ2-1	ASSSTPFGGNEQF
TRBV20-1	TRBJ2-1	SAVPSAPSEQF
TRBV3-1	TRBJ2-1	ASSQVVSHEQF
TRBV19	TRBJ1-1	ASSIEGTPNTEAF
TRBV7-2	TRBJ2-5	ASSPDYQETQY
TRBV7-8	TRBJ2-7	ASRLSGSSYEQY
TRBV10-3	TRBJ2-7	AIRGTFDSYEQY
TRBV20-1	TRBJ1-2	SARKTGINYGYT
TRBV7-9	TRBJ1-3	ASSRDGASGNTIY
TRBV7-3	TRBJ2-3	ASSSMTSGVLSTDTQY
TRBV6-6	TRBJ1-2	ASSRGTSNYGYT
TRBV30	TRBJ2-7	AWGQNYEQY
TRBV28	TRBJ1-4	ASSFWSAREKLF
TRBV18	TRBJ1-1	ASSLKSTEAF
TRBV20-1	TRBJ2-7	SANTPSHYEQY
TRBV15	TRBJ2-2	ATSKGGGGTGELF
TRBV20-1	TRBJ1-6	SAPRGRSNSPLH
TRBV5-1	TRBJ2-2	ASSFGQGPSTGELF
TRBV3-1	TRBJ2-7	ASSQHYRSYEQY
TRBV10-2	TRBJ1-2	ASSESRHLNYGYT
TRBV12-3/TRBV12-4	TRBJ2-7	ASSLAGQSYEQY
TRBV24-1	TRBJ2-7	ATSTRTGTVQY
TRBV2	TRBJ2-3	ASSPSGGWTDTQY
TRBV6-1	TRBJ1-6	ASMWQRAPFGSPLH
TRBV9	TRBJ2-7	ASSAGTGTYEQY
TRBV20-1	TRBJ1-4	SAGPRFGEKLF
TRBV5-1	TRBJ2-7	ASSLSSSGVEQY
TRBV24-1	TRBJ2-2	ATSGNHPGETGELF
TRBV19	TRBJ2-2	ASSIDSVRVGGELF